These 20 T cell receptor beta chains originate from one sample sequenced in a study of shared clonotypes between healthy human individuals. Using immunoSEQ multiplex PCR, the repertoire was profiled, and TCRdb retains in-frame clones only, with some absent. The table records millions of clones, roughly 92% of them present only once. The sequencing input was naive CD4+ T cells sorted from blood. The sample's subset: CD45RA+ positively selected. The source is a man younger than 35 in good health.

The chain joins TRBV19 to TRBJ2-2, with TRBD2 matching over 9 bases. The V and J ends lost 1 base and 5 bases, in that order; junction bases with no gene match: 5. Germline assignment: CDR1 LNHDA and CDR2 SQIVND (reference sequence). CDR3 length: 16 amino acids. This chain's CDR3 is CASSIGSGGGTGELFF. For the CDR3, the DNA is TGTGCCAGTAGTATAGGTAGCGGGGGTGGAACCGGGGAGCTGTTTTTT.

To note about this clone: Other DNA variants within this sample encode the same CDR3. The chain carries TRBV18 and TRBJ2-7; D might be TRBD1 (5 bases). In germline, CDR1 is KGHSH, CDR2 LQKENI. V gave up 5 bases and J gave up 0 bases, with 14 bases separating them. The CDR3 covers 15 residues. Here the CDR3 DNA reads TGTGCCAGCTCAGAGATCAGGGATCCCTCCTACGAGCAGTACTTC. Amino acid sequence: CASSEIRDPSYEQYF.

The chain couples TRBV15 to TRBJ2-1; TRBD1 might be the D (6 bases). Trimming pared 3 bases from V and 5 bases from J, leaving 20 bases between. The germline V gene encodes CDR1 LNHNV and CDR2 YYDKDF (reference sequence). The CDR3 contains 17 residues. CDR3: CATSRGRGDKVHNEQFF. The CDR3 region has the DNA TGTGCCACCAGCAGGGGTAGAGGGGACAAGGTCCACAATGAGCAGTTCTTC.

The chain combines TRBV6-1 with TRBJ2-1; TRBD1 aligns across 8 bases. The length of the CDR3 is 11 residues. Germline V CDR1 and CDR2: MNHNS, SASEGT. The J segment lost 10 bases and the V segment lost 6 bases, leaving 2 bases of the junction unmatched. The CDR3 loop is CASRGQVEQFF. The DNA for the CDR3 is TGTGCCAGCAGGGGACAGGTGGAGCAGTTCTTC.

The V gene is TRBV19, the J gene TRBJ1-5, with D tentatively TRBD1 (5 bases). V shed 5 bases and J shed 4 bases, with 15 bases lying between them. The CDR3 extends over 15 amino acids. CDR1 LNHDA and CDR2 SQIVND come from the germline V gene (reference sequence). CDR3 in DNA: TGTGCCAGTAGTTCAGACCTGGGGGTGAATCAGCCCCAGCATTTT. It encodes CASSSDLGVNQPQHF.

A few counts support this clone. The genes are TRBV19 and TRBJ1-1; TRBD1 agrees at 7 bases. The V and J ends lost 6 bases and 0 bases, in that order; junction bases with no gene match: 7. The germline gives CDR1 LNHDA, CDR2 SQIVND (reference sequence). The CDR3 is made up of 15 amino acids. The CDR3 region is CASREQGRLNTEAFF. The CDR3 DNA is TGTGCCAGTAGGGAACAGGGGCGATTGAACACTGAAGCTTTCTTT.

The V gene is TRBV5-8, the J gene TRBJ2-1; TRBD2 agrees at 15 bases. Per the germline V gene, CDR1 is SGHTS and CDR2 is YDEGEE. The CDR3 is made up of 14 amino acids. The V segment lost 7 bases and the J segment 5 bases; nucleotides outside the gene matches: 1. The CDR3, as DNA: TGTGCCAGCGGACTAGCGGGGGGGAACAATGAGCAGTTCTTC. Translated, it gives CASGLAGGNNEQFF.

CDR3 coding DNA: TGTGCCAGCAGTGAATTTGACAGGATTGGACAGCCCCAGCATTTT. This codes for CASSEFDRIGQPQHF. V usage is TRBV6-1 and J usage is TRBJ1-5, with TRBD1 as a possible D gene (6 bases). Trimming pared 2 bases from V and 7 bases from J, leaving 15 bases between. Germline V lookup: CDR1 MNHNS, CDR2 SASEGT. This CDR3 is built from 15 residues.

The chain uses TRBV5-1 and TRBJ2-5; 7 bases agree with TRBD2. The CDR3 runs 13 residues. CDR1 and CDR2 from the germline V gene are SGHRS and YFSETQ. V was pared by 8 bases and J by 2 bases, with 6 bases of the junction left unmatched. DNA for the CDR3: TGCGCCAGTCAGCGGGGAGCTCAAGAGACCCAGTACTTC. Amino acid sequence: CASQRGAQETQYF.

This chain joins TRBV10-1 and TRBJ2-1; D ambiguous. CDR3 length: 14 residues. V gave up 3 bases and J gave up 7 bases, with 13 bases separating them. Germline V gives CDR1 WNHNN, CDR2 SYGVQD (reference sequence). The CDR3 sequence is CASSDPNELNEQFF. In DNA form, the CDR3 reads TGCGCCAGCAGTGATCCTAATGAATTGAATGAGCAGTTCTTC.

This chain joins TRBV4-1 and TRBJ2-6, with 11 bases matching TRBD2. J gave up 5 bases and V 4 bases, and 7 bases lay outside the gene matches. The CDR3 totals 17 residues. Germline loops: CDR1 MGHRA, CDR2 YSYEKL. The CDR3 protein is CASSPQTSGARANVLTF. The CDR3 coding sequence is TGCGCCAGCAGCCCACAGACTAGCGGGGCTAGGGCCAACGTCCTGACTTTC.

This clone was seen only once. This clone may be a read error of a much larger clone one base away. The identical CDR3 is also encoded by other nucleotide sequences in the sample. The V call is TRBV11-3, the J call TRBJ1-1, with no clear D. The CDR3 is 13 amino acids. The V and J ends lost 1 base and 1 base respectively, with 4 bases between them. CDR1 and CDR2 (germline): SGHNT, YENEEA. This CDR3 reads CASSLGKNTEAFF. In DNA, the CDR3 is TGTGCCAGCAGCTTAGGAAAGAACACTGAAGCTTTCTTT.

The genes are TRBV6-6 and TRBJ2-5; D is possibly TRBD2 (6 bases). CDR1 and CDR2 from the germline V gene are MNHNY and SVGAGI (reference sequence). The CDR3 is made up of 14 amino acids. V was pared by 6 bases and J by 0 bases, with 11 bases between. In nucleotides, the CDR3 is TGTGCCAGCAGCCCGGGACTGTACCAAGAGACCCAGTACTTC. This gives the protein CASSPGLYQETQYF.

This chain connects TRBV6-5 to TRBJ1-2; no clear D. The germline V and J ends were trimmed by 2 bases and 1 base, with 11 bases remaining between them. This CDR3 has 15 residues. CDR1 is MNHEY, CDR2 SVGAGI, per germline. The CDR3 region has the DNA TGTGCCAGCAGTTACGAGTCAGAGGGTAACTATGGCTACACCTTC. As protein: CASSYESEGNYGYTF.

This clone was seen just once. J is TRBJ1-6 and V is TRBV2, with a tentative D call TRBD1 (5 bases). Germline-derived CDR1 and CDR2 are SNHLY and FYNNEI. This CDR3 spans 13 amino acids. V lost 8 bases and J 4 bases, leaving 9 bases between the germline ends. Here the CDR3 reads CASRDQYNSPLHF. The DNA of the CDR3 is TGTGCCAGCCGGGACCAATATAATTCACCCCTCCACTTT.

The chain combines TRBV7-8 with TRBJ2-3, with 11 bases lining up with TRBD2. Germline CDR1 SGHVS, CDR2 FQNEAQ. After removal of 2 bases from V and 6 bases from J, the junction contained 7 bases not matched to a gene. The CDR3 totals 16 residues. CDR3 sequence (DNA): TGTGCCAGCAGCTTATTAGCGGGAGGGCCCTCGGATACGCAGTATTTT. Translated, it gives CASSLLAGGPSDTQYF.

The chain has TRBV5-1 and TRBJ2-7, with 7 bases matching TRBD1. The CDR3 length is 15 residues. V lost 4 bases, J lost 5 bases, and 12 bases stayed unmatched. CDR1 and CDR2 (germline): SGHRS, YFSETQ. The CDR3 protein is CASSVIQGPRHEQYF. For the CDR3, the DNA is TGCGCCAGCAGCGTGATACAGGGGCCGCGCCACGAGCAGTACTTC.

V is TRBV21-1 and J is TRBJ2-3; TRBD1 is the table's D call and was not checked against the DNA. TRBV21-1 is a listed pseudogene. CDR3 length: 15 residues. This chain's CDR3 is CASSKGHSPTDTQYF. The CDR3 region has the DNA TGTGCCAGCAGCAAAGGACACTCCCCCACAGATACGCAGTATTTT.

To note about this clone: This sample also contains other DNA sequences that code for the same CDR3. This chain connects TRBV11-2 to TRBJ2-2; 7 positions match TRBD2. The V and J ends lost 5 bases and 2 bases, in that order; junction bases with no gene match: 5. The CDR3 runs to 15 residues. Germline lookup yields CDR1 SGHAT and CDR2 FQNNGV. The CDR3 region is CASSTRGSNTGELFF. DNA of the CDR3: TGTGCCAGCAGCACACGCGGGAGTAACACCGGGGAGCTGTTTTTT.

The chain couples TRBV28 to TRBJ1-3; 9 bases match TRBD1. Germline V lookup: CDR1 MDHEN, CDR2 SYDVKM. Losses at the gene ends were 5 bases for V and 5 bases for J; bases not matched to a gene: 10. CDR3 length: 16 residues. This CDR3 reads CASSPKPGQGRNTIYF. CDR3 DNA: TGTGCCAGCAGTCCAAAGCCGGGACAGGGCCGAAACACCATATATTTT.